A selection of T cell receptor beta chains follows, all from one sample in a study of blood T cell repertoires in COVID-19. The assay was immunoSEQ multiplex PCR, and TCRdb's table has in-frame clones only and misses some. This table holds about 200,000 clones, roughly 88% found once. The specimen was peripheral blood. Receptor source: a man aged 45-60 years with active or convalescent COVID-19. CDR3s include the opening cysteine and the closing phenylalanine or tryptophan. Each record gives: D gene, V gene, clone size, J gene, CDR3 DNA, CDR3 protein. D genes are given only for firm matches. Rows give clone size only sometimes, using once, few, many, or a class for an expanded clone.

D gene: NA; V gene: TRBV7-9; clone size: NA; J gene: TRBJ1-4; CDR3 DNA: TGTGCCCTAGGGGGGGAAGAAATGAATGAAAAACTGTTTTTT; CDR3 protein: CALGGEEMNEKLFF
D gene: TRBD1; V gene: TRBV3-1/TRBV3-2; clone size: NA; J gene: TRBJ1-2; CDR3 DNA: TGTGCCAGCAGCCCGCGGGGACAGCCTTTCTATGGCTACACCTTC; CDR3 protein: CASSPRGQPFYGYTF
D gene: TRBD2; V gene: TRBV28; clone size: NA; J gene: TRBJ2-2; CDR3 DNA: TGTGCCAGCAGTTTCATTAGCGGGGGGGCCTACACCGGGGAGCTGTTTTTT; CDR3 protein: CASSFISGGAYTGELFF
D gene: NA; V gene: TRBV19; clone size: NA; J gene: TRBJ2-7; CDR3 DNA: TGTGCCAGTAGTTCCCAGGGTTCCTACGAGCAGTACTTC; CDR3 protein: CASSSQGSYEQYF
D gene: NA; V gene: TRBV7-2; clone size: NA; J gene: TRBJ1-5; CDR3 DNA: TGTGCCAGCACCCACGGTGGAGTTCAGCCCCAGCATTTT; CDR3 protein: CASTHGGVQPQHF
D gene: TRBD2; V gene: TRBV11-2; clone size: NA; J gene: TRBJ2-3; CDR3 DNA: TGTGCCAGCAGCTTAGTGGGGCCTCCGGGACTAGCGGCTTATACGCAGTATTTT; CDR3 protein: CASSLVGPPGLAAYTQYF
D gene: NA; V gene: TRBV7-6; clone size: NA; J gene: TRBJ2-3; CDR3 DNA: TGTGCCAGCAGCTTAGGAGGTGGGGAGGCCGGGACAGATACGCAGTATTTT; CDR3 protein: CASSLGGGEAGTDTQYF
D gene: TRBD2; V gene: TRBV9; clone size: NA; J gene: TRBJ2-1; CDR3 DNA: TGTGCCAGCAGCGTAGCGGGGGGGCCCGGTGGTGAGCAGTTCTTC; CDR3 protein: CASSVAGGPGGEQFF
D gene: TRBD1; V gene: TRBV6-6; clone size: once; J gene: TRBJ1-4; CDR3 DNA: TGTGCCAGCAACCCATCCCGGGACAGAGGGTTTGAAAAACTGTTTTTT; CDR3 protein: CASNPSRDRGFEKLFF
D gene: NA; V gene: TRBV5-4; clone size: NA; J gene: TRBJ2-1; CDR3 DNA: TGTGCCAGCAGCCCCCGGACAGACATCTACAATGAGCAGTTCTTC; CDR3 protein: CASSPRTDIYNEQFF
D gene: TRBD1; V gene: TRBV24-1; clone size: NA; J gene: TRBJ2-5; CDR3 DNA: TGTGCCACCAGTGATCCAAGACAGGGGGCTCGCCAAGAGACCCAGTACTTC; CDR3 protein: CATSDPRQGARQETQYF
D gene: TRBD1; V gene: TRBV29-1; clone size: NA; J gene: TRBJ1-2; CDR3 DNA: TGCAGCGTTGTTAGGACAGGGGGTGGCTACACCTTC; CDR3 protein: CSVVRTGGGYTF
D gene: TRBD1; V gene: TRBV7-2; clone size: NA; J gene: TRBJ1-6; CDR3 DNA: TGTGCCAGCAGCTTGGGTGTGGACAGGGGGCGATCTAATTCACCCCTCCACTTT; CDR3 protein: CASSLGVDRGRSNSPLHF
D gene: TRBD1; V gene: TRBV5-4; clone size: few; J gene: TRBJ1-1; CDR3 DNA: TGTGCCAGCAGCTTGGGGTCCGGGACAGGGAACACTGAAGCTTTCTTT; CDR3 protein: CASSLGSGTGNTEAFF
D gene: TRBD1; V gene: TRBV29-1; clone size: NA; J gene: TRBJ2-1; CDR3 DNA: TGCAGCGCCCTACAGGGGGCGGTTGAGCAGTTCTTC; CDR3 protein: CSALQGAVEQFF
D gene: TRBD1; V gene: TRBV6-5; clone size: once; J gene: TRBJ1-5; CDR3 DNA: TGTGCCAGCAGTAGGGACAGGGGAAATCAGCCCCAGCATTTT; CDR3 protein: CASSRDRGNQPQHF
D gene: NA; V gene: TRBV19; clone size: NA; J gene: TRBJ1-1; CDR3 DNA: TGTGCCAGTAGGGACAGATACACTGAAGCTTTCTTT; CDR3 protein: CASRDRYTEAFF
D gene: NA; V gene: TRBV2; clone size: once; J gene: TRBJ2-3; CDR3 DNA: TGTGCCAGCAAAGCCGGCACAGATACGCAGTATTTT; CDR3 protein: CASKAGTDTQYF
D gene: NA; V gene: TRBV4-1; clone size: NA; J gene: TRBJ2-1; CDR3 DNA: TGCGCCAGCAGCACTCTTCCAAACAATGAGCAGTTCTTC; CDR3 protein: CASSTLPNNEQFF
D gene: TRBD1; V gene: TRBV27; clone size: NA; J gene: TRBJ2-1; CDR3 DNA: TGTGCCAGCAGTGACCTGACAGGGTTTGACTCCTATGAGCAGTTCTTC; CDR3 protein: CASSDLTGFDSYEQFF
D gene: TRBD1; V gene: TRBV2; clone size: NA; J gene: TRBJ2-7; CDR3 DNA: TGTGCCAGCAGTGACAGTGGGACAGCCCCATTCTACGAGCAGTACTTC; CDR3 protein: CASSDSGTAPFYEQYF
D gene: NA; V gene: TRBV7-9; clone size: NA; J gene: TRBJ1-3; CDR3 DNA: TGTGCCAGCAGCTTAGCGCAAAGCGGGGGAGACACCATATATTTT; CDR3 protein: CASSLAQSGGDTIYF
D gene: NA; V gene: TRBV7-2; clone size: once; J gene: TRBJ1-2; CDR3 DNA: TGTGCCAGCAGCCCGAGCGGCTTCGATGGCTACACCTTC; CDR3 protein: CASSPSGFDGYTF
D gene: TRBD1; V gene: TRBV5-1; clone size: many; J gene: TRBJ1-6; CDR3 DNA: TGCGCCAGCAGCCTCGGGACAGGGGACTATAATTCACCCCTCCACTTT; CDR3 protein: CASSLGTGDYNSPLHF
D gene: NA; V gene: TRBV11-1; clone size: NA; J gene: TRBJ2-7; CDR3 DNA: TGTGCCAGCAGCTTAGCACCCGGACAGTTCTACGAGCAGTACTTC; CDR3 protein: CASSLAPGQFYEQYF
D gene: TRBD1; V gene: TRBV7-9; clone size: NA; J gene: TRBJ2-3; CDR3 DNA: TGTGCCAGCAGCGTATACAGGGGACCTGGAGATACGCAGTATTTT; CDR3 protein: CASSVYRGPGDTQYF
D gene: TRBD1; V gene: TRBV2; clone size: once; J gene: TRBJ1-4; CDR3 DNA: TGTGCCAGCAAGGGACAGGCAACTAATGAAAAACTGTTTTTT; CDR3 protein: CASKGQATNEKLFF
D gene: NA; V gene: TRBV5-1; clone size: NA; J gene: TRBJ1-1; CDR3 DNA: TGCGCCAGCAGCTTGGGTGCGGGTGAGAGCACTGAAGCTTTCTTT; CDR3 protein: CASSLGAGESTEAFF
D gene: TRBD1; V gene: TRBV5-8; clone size: NA; J gene: TRBJ2-3; CDR3 DNA: TGTGCCAGCAGCCTTGATCTAGGACAGGGGGAAGATACGCAGTATTTT; CDR3 protein: CASSLDLGQGEDTQYF
D gene: TRBD2; V gene: TRBV28; clone size: NA; J gene: TRBJ2-1; CDR3 DNA: TGTGCCATCAGCTTCGGACTAGCGGGAGGGAGGGGCTCCTACAATGAGCAGTTCTTC; CDR3 protein: CAISFGLAGGRGSYNEQFF
D gene: TRBD1; V gene: TRBV4-2; clone size: NA; J gene: TRBJ1-6; CDR3 DNA: TGTGCCAGCAGCCAAGACCCGGACAGGGGGCTTTCACCCCTCCACTTT; CDR3 protein: CASSQDPDRGLSPLHF
D gene: NA; V gene: TRBV11-2; clone size: once; J gene: TRBJ1-5; CDR3 DNA: TGTGCCAGCAGCTTAGAAGGGGACAATCAGCCCCAGCATTTT; CDR3 protein: CASSLEGDNQPQHF
D gene: TRBD1; V gene: TRBV25-1; clone size: NA; J gene: TRBJ2-7; CDR3 DNA: TGTGCCAGCAGCCAGACAGGGGCCGGCCTATCCGAGCAGTACTTC; CDR3 protein: CASSQTGAGLSEQYF
D gene: TRBD1; V gene: TRBV18; clone size: few; J gene: TRBJ1-1; CDR3 DNA: TGTGCCAGCTCACCACAGGGACAGGGGACGGGCACTGAAGCTTTCTTT; CDR3 protein: CASSPQGQGTGTEAFF
D gene: TRBD1; V gene: TRBV6-1; clone size: NA; J gene: TRBJ1-2; CDR3 DNA: TGTGCCAGCAGTGAAATCGGGACAGAGTATGGCTACACCTTC; CDR3 protein: CASSEIGTEYGYTF
D gene: NA; V gene: TRBV7-2; clone size: NA; J gene: TRBJ2-3; CDR3 DNA: TGTGCCAGCAGCTTGAGCGGGCCGCTTAGCACAGATACGCAGTATTTT; CDR3 protein: CASSLSGPLSTDTQYF
D gene: NA; V gene: TRBV7-2; clone size: once; J gene: TRBJ2-3; CDR3 DNA: TGTGCCAGCAGCTCCCCAGGGGTCCGAAGCACAGATACGCAGTATTTT; CDR3 protein: CASSSPGVRSTDTQYF